A selection of T cell receptor beta chains follows, all from one sample in a study of control samples from healthy donors and cancer patients. Profiling relied on immunoSEQ multiplex PCR, and the TCRdb table lists in-frame clones only, not all of them. The sample consists of 70,000 to 75,000 clones, 94% of them appearing once. Sequenced input: blood. Every receptor here comes from a woman aged 25 to 39 in good health. The conserved cysteine and the conserved F or W are not part of the CDR3 here.

CDR3 protein: ASRLLASPGNEQF
V gene: TRBV6-5

CDR3 protein: ASSVERAPSTGELF
V gene: TRBV9

CDR3 protein: ASSYWKRKAGETQY
V gene: TRBV6-7

CDR3 protein: ASSLHTSNQPQH
V gene: TRBV27

CDR3 protein: ASSRMTGTEAF
V gene: TRBV7-9

CDR3 protein: ASSSRGDLTDTQY
V gene: TRBV7-9

CDR3 protein: SVERTGMNTEAF
V gene: TRBV29-1

CDR3 protein: ASSPPGRDSPLH
V gene: TRBV18

CDR3 protein: ASSLEAYGGTTDTQY
V gene: TRBV5-4

CDR3 protein: ASSSNRDSGHSPLH
V gene: TRBV7-9

CDR3 protein: ASSPSPGGATEAF
V gene: TRBV28

CDR3 protein: ASSLMSGENQPQH
V gene: TRBV27

CDR3 protein: ASSPGLRETQY
V gene: TRBV18

CDR3 protein: ASSLEGIPSPLH
V gene: TRBV5-1

CDR3 protein: ASSTGTGNSYGYT
V gene: TRBV19

CDR3 protein: ASSLDIPYEQY
V gene: TRBV5-4

CDR3 protein: ASSRDAGFDATF
V gene: TRBV2

CDR3 protein: ASSPAPPGPEAF
V gene: TRBV10-2

CDR3 protein: ASSSTPGLVETQY
V gene: TRBV19

CDR3 protein: ATSRRKTGEKLF
V gene: TRBV15

CDR3 protein: ASTFDIATSPLH
V gene: TRBV7-9

CDR3 protein: ASSPQVSHQPQH
V gene: TRBV18

CDR3 protein: ASSFGTGSQPQH
V gene: TRBV5-5

CDR3 protein: ASSLDGLGPQH
V gene: TRBV19

CDR3 protein: ASSLGVRTDEKLF
V gene: TRBV7-9

CDR3 protein: AWSSKGVGYT
V gene: TRBV30